This T cell receptor (beta chain) came from a study of post-analysis software for immune sequencing data. Across the study: Secondary progressive, relapsing-remitting and progressive-relapsing multiple sclerosis were among the included disease courses.

Details on this clonotype: Antigen: not known.

V lost 1 base and J 1 base, leaving 7 bases between the germline ends. Germline lookup yields CDR1 SQVTM and CDR2 ANQGSEA. This CDR3 has 13 residues. The study's findings and limits: Patients carried 4 or 5 TRBV segments more frequently than controls did, and TRBV5-6, TRBV5-1 and TRBV20-1 were among them.

Unique molecular identifiers were built into the TCR beta cDNA libraries. TCRdb fed the PCR reads into MiXCR, producing one record per CDR3 protein. Seen here are roughly 870,000 distinct CDR3 sequences, roughly 50% observed once, and the top ten hold about 4.5%. This chain connects TRBV29-1 to TRBJ2-5; no reliable D call. This TCR came from a girl aged 10 to 17 with multiple sclerosis. Specimen: blood. CDR3 in amino acids: CSVEGWGQETQYF. CDR3 bases: TGCAGCGTTGAAGGGTGGGGCCAAGAGACCCAGTACTTC.